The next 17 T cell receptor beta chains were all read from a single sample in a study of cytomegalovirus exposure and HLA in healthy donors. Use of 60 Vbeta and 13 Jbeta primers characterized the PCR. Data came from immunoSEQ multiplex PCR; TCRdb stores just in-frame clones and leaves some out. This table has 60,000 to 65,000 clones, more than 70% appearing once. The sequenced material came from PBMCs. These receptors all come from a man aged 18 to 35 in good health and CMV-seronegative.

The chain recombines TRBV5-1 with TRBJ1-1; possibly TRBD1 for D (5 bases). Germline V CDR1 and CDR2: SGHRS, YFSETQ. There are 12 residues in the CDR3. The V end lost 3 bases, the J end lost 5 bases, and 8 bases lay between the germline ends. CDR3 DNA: TGCGCCAGCAGCTGGGGGGGGACTGAAGCTTTCTTT. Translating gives CASSWGGTEAFF.

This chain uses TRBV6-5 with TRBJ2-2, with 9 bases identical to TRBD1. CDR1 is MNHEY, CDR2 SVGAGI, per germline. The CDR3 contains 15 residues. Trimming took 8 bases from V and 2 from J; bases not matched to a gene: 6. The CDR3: CASSGTGLNTGELFF. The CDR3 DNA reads TGTGCCAGCTCAGGGACAGGGCTTAACACCGGGGAGCTGTTTTTT.

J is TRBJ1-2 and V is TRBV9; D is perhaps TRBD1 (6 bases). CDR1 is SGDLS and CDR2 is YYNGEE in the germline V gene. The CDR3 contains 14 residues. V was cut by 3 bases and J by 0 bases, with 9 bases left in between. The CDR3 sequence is CASSAQGTNYGYTF. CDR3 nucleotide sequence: TGTGCCAGCAGCGCTCAGGGGACTAACTATGGCTACACCTTC.

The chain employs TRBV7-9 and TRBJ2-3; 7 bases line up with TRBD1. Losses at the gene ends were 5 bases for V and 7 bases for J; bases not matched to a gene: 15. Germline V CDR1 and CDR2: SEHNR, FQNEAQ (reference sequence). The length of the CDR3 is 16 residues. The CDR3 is CASSTHRGIVLYTQYF. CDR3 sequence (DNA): TGTGCCAGCAGCACCCACAGGGGAATAGTCCTTTATACGCAGTATTTT.

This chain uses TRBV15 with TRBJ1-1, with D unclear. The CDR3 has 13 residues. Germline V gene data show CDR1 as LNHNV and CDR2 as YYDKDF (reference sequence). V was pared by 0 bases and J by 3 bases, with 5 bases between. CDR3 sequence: CATSRDQDTEAFF. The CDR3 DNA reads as TGTGCCACCAGCAGAGATCAGGACACTGAAGCTTTCTTT.

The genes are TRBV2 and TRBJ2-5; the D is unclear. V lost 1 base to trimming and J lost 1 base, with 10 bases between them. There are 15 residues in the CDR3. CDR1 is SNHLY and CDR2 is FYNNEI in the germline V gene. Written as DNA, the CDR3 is TGTGCCAGCAGTGAAGGCCGAACTCTCCAAGAGACCCAGTACTTC. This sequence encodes CASSEGRTLQETQYF.

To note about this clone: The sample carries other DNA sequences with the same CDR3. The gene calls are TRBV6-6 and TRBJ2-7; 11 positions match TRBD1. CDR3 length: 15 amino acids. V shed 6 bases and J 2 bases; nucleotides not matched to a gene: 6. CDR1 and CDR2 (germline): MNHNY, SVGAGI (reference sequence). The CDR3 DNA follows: TGTGCCAGCAGCTACGGGACAGGGGGGACCTACGAGCAGTACTTC. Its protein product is CASSYGTGGTYEQYF.

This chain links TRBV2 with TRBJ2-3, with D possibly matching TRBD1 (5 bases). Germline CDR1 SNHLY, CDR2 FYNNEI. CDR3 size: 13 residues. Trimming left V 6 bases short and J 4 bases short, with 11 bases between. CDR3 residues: CASRQGLADTQYF. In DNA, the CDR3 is TGTGCCAGCAGGCAGGGATTAGCAGATACGCAGTATTTT.

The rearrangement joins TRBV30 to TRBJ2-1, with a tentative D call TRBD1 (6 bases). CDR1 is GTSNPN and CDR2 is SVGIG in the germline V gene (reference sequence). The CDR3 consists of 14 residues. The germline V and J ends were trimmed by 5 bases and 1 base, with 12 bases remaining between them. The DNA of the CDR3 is TGTGCCTGGCAGGGGCCGGCTTCCTACAATGAGCAGTTCTTC. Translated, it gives CAWQGPASYNEQFF.

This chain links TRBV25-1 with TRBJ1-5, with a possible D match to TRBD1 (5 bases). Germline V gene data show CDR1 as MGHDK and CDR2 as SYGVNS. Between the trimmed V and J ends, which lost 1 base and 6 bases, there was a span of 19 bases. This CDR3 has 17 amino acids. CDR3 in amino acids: CASSECAGGDGIQPQHF. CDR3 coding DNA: TGTGCCAGCAGTGAATGCGCCGGGGGGGACGGAATTCAGCCCCAGCATTTT. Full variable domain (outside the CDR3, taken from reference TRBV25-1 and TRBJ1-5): EADIYQTPRYLVIGTGKKITLECSQTMGHDKMYWYQQDPGMELHLIHYSYGVNSTEKGDLSSESTVSRIRTEHFPLTLESARPSHTSQYLCASSECAGGDGIQPQHFGDGTRLSIL.

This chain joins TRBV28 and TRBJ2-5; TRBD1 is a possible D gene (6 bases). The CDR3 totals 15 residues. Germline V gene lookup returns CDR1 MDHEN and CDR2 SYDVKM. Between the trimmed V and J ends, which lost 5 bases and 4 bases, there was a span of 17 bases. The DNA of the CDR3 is TGTGCCAGCAGTCAAAACAGGGCTGGGGCAGAGACCCAGTACTTC. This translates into CASSQNRAGAETQYF.

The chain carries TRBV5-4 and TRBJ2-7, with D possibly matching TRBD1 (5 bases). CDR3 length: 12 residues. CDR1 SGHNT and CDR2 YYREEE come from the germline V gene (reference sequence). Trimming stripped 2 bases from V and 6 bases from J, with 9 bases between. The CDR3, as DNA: TGTGCCAGCAGCTTACAGGTGGGCGAGCAGTACTTC. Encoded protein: CASSLQVGEQYF.

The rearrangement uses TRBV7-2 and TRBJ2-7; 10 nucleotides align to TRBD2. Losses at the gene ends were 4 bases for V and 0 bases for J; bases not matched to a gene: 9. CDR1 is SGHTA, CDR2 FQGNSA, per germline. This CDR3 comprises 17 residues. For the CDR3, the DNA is TGTGCCAGCAGCTCTCTCCTTGGGACTAGCGACTCCTACGAGCAGTACTTC. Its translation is CASSSLLGTSDSYEQYF.

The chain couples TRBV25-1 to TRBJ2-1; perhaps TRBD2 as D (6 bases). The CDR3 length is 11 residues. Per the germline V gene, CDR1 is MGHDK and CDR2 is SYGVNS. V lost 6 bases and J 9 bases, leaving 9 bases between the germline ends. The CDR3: CASRRGGEQFF. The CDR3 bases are TGTGCCAGCAGAAGGGGAGGTGAGCAGTTCTTC.

CDR3 nucleotides: TGCGCCAGCAGCACACGAAGAAATTCCTACGAGCAGTACTTC. Its translation is CASSTRRNSYEQYF. V is TRBV5-1 and J is TRBJ2-7; D not resolved. Trimming left V 4 bases short and J 1 base short, with 12 bases between. The CDR3 is made up of 14 amino acids. The germline CDR1 and CDR2 sequences are SGHRS and YFSETQ.

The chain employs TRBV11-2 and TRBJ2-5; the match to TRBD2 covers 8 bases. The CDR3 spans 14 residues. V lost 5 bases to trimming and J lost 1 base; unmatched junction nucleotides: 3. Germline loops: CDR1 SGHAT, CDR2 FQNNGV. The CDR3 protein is CASSARGVQETQYF. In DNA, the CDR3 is TGTGCCAGCAGCGCGCGGGGGGTCCAAGAGACCCAGTACTTC.

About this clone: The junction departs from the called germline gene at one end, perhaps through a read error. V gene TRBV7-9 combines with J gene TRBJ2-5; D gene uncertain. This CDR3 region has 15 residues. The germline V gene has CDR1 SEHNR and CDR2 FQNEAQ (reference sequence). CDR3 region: CVSSLLLVDQETQYF. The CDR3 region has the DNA TGTGTCAGCAGCTTACTACTCGTTGACCAAGAGACCCAGTACTTC.